These 14 T cell receptor beta chains originate from one sample sequenced in a study of blood T cell repertoires in COVID-19. Produced via immunoSEQ multiplex PCR; TCRdb's table is partial and in-frame only. This table holds 120,000 to 150,000 clones, about 85% found once. Material: PBMCs or T cells enriched from blood (not recorded which). The source of these receptors is a woman in her forties who had recovered from COVID-19.

The genes are TRBV2 and TRBJ1-2; D remains unclear. CDR1 is SNHLY, CDR2 FYNNEI, per germline. Trimming pared 6 bases from V and 2 bases from J, leaving 7 bases between. This CDR3 has 12 residues. The CDR3 loop is CASRGQNYGYTF. The CDR3 DNA reads TGTGCCAGCAGGGGCCAGAACTATGGCTACACCTTC.

Turning to this clone: Germline and junction disagree at one end, which may indicate a read error. The chain links TRBV30 to TRBJ1-4; D call uncertain. The germline CDR1 and CDR2 sequences are GTSNPN and SVGIG (reference sequence). This CDR3 contains 12 residues. The chain's CDR3 is CAWSVKSGQPGF. The CDR3, as DNA: TGTGCCTGGAGTGTAAAGAGCGGGCAGCCGGGTTTT.

This chain connects TRBV9 to TRBJ2-7; maybe TRBD2 (6 bases). The germline V gene encodes CDR1 SGDLS and CDR2 YYNGEE. V was cut by 1 base and J by 3 bases, with 14 bases left in between. CDR3 length equals 15 residues. The CDR3 DNA follows: TGTGCCAGCAGCGTAACGGGACTCCCCTTCTACGAGCAGTACTTC. It encodes CASSVTGLPFYEQYF. Supplemented by reference TRBV9 and TRBJ2-7, the full variable domain reads DSGVTQTPKHLITATGQRVTLRCSPRSGDLSVYWYQQSLDQGLQFLIQYYNGEERAKGNILERFSAQQFPDLHSELNLSSLELGDSALYFCASSVTGLPFYEQYFGPGTRLTVT.

This chain uses TRBV5-4 with TRBJ2-1; 7 bases align to TRBD1. Germline values: CDR1 SGHNT, CDR2 YYREEE (reference sequence). J lost 7 bases, V lost 4 bases, and 11 bases had no gene match. This CDR3 has 15 residues. The CDR3 bases are TGTGCCAGCAGCGCCGCCTTGACAGGGCGAAATGAGCAGTTCTTC. This encodes CASSAALTGRNEQFF.

Turning to this clone: Other DNA sequences in this sample translate to the same CDR3. The genes are TRBV5-1 and TRBJ2-7; TRBD1 matches at 9 bases. Germline assignment: CDR1 SGHRS and CDR2 YFSETQ. V was pared by 4 bases and J by 6 bases, with 5 bases of the junction left unmatched. This CDR3 spans 13 amino acids. This CDR3 reads CASSLGQGSEQYF. CDR3 DNA sequence: TGCGCCAGCAGCCTAGGACAGGGGAGCGAGCAGTACTTC.

The V call is TRBV9, the J call TRBJ2-3; 11 nucleotides match TRBD2. The length of the CDR3 is 16 residues. V shed 3 bases and J 4 bases; nucleotides not matched to a gene: 7. Germline CDR1 SGDLS, CDR2 YYNGEE. CDR3 amino acids: CASSEGLAVRSDTQYF. The CDR3 region has the DNA TGTGCCAGCAGCGAGGGACTAGCGGTCCGTTCAGATACGCAGTATTTT.

The chain links TRBV7-9 to TRBJ2-1; D remains ambiguous. With 1 base removed from V and 10 bases from J, the gap between germline ends came to 11 bases. CDR3 length equals 13 residues. CDR1 and CDR2 from the germline V gene are SEHNR and FQNEAQ (reference sequence). The DNA of the CDR3 is TGTGCCAGCAGCTTAGAAGAGGCTTGGGAGCAGTTCTTC. Translation: CASSLEEAWEQFF.

The genes are TRBV27 and TRBJ2-5; D is perhaps TRBD1 (5 bases). CDR1 is MNHEY, CDR2 SMNVEV, per germline (reference sequence). There are 14 residues in the CDR3. Trimming stripped 2 bases from V and 1 base from J, with 8 bases between. This CDR3 is CASSLAGSQETQYF. DNA of the CDR3: TGTGCCAGCAGTTTAGCAGGGTCCCAAGAGACCCAGTACTTC.

The V call is TRBV2, the J call TRBJ2-3; the match to TRBD2 covers 13 bases. Unmatched junction bases numbered 11, after V lost 7 bases and J lost 7 bases. Looked up from germline, CDR1 is SNHLY and CDR2 is FYNNEI. The CDR3 runs 16 residues. CDR3 nucleotide sequence: TGTGCCAGCATCGCCACACTAGCGGGGGGGGTGAATACGCAGTATTTT. This gives the protein CASIATLAGGVNTQYF. The full variable domain, completed using reference TRBV2 and TRBJ2-3, is EPEVTQTPSHQVTQMGQEVILRCVPISNHLYFYWYRQILGQKVEFLVSFYNNEISEKSEIFDDQFSVERPDGSNFTLKIRSTKLEDSAMYFCASIATLAGGVNTQYFGPGTRLTVL.

This clone was observed once. The V and J genes are TRBV3-1 (or the pseudogene TRBV3-2) and TRBJ2-5; a possible D gene is TRBD2 (6 bases). Trimming removed 0 bases from V and 1 base from J, with 9 bases in between. In germline, CDR1 is LGHDT, CDR2 YNNKEL (reference sequence). This CDR3 has 15 amino acids. The CDR3 spells CASSQDPGAQETQYF. The CDR3 nucleotides read TGTGCCAGCAGCCAAGATCCGGGAGCCCAAGAGACCCAGTACTTC.

The chain combines TRBV7-9 with TRBJ2-3; D possibly corresponds to TRBD2 (6 bases). Germline V gives CDR1 SEHNR, CDR2 FQNEAQ (reference sequence). Trimming shortened V by 7 bases and J by 0 bases, and 11 bases separated the two germline ends. The CDR3 length is 14 residues. The CDR3 sequence: CASIGGTSTDTQYF. Written as DNA, the CDR3 is TGTGCCAGCATAGGCGGGACTAGCACAGATACGCAGTATTTT.

The J gene is TRBJ2-5, the V gene TRBV15; D unclear. Germline CDR1 reads LNHNV; CDR2 reads YYDKDF (reference sequence). V was trimmed by 0 bases and J by 1 base, leaving 6 bases between them. This CDR3 region has 14 residues. The CDR3 DNA reads TGTGCCACCAGCAGAGATCGCGCCCAAGAGACCCAGTACTTC. It yields the protein CATSRDRAQETQYF.

The CDR3 sequence: CASSVGGGPAEAFF. The CDR3 nucleotides are TGTGCCAGCAGCGTAGGAGGCGGTCCGGCTGAAGCTTTCTTT. This chain links TRBV9 with TRBJ1-1; D remains ambiguous. The CDR3 extends over 14 amino acids. Germline V gene sequence: CDR1 SGDLS, CDR2 YYNGEE. Trimming pared 0 bases from V and 6 bases from J, leaving 12 bases between.

CDR3 loop: CATEAGTGDGEQYF. The CDR3 DNA reads TGTGCCACCGAGGCCGGGACAGGGGACGGCGAGCAGTACTTC. The chain recombines TRBV19 with TRBJ2-7; 10 nucleotides match TRBD1. The V and J ends lost 10 bases and 6 bases, in that order; junction bases with no gene match: 12. Germline V gives CDR1 LNHDA, CDR2 SQIVND (reference sequence). The length of the CDR3 is 14 residues.